One sample yielded the 26 T cell receptor beta chains listed below, sequenced in a study of early T cells in non-severe SARS-CoV-2 infection. MiXCR was run by TCRdb on the 5' RACE reads, yielding one entry per CDR3 protein. Found here are 66,000 or so distinct CDR3 sequences, under 15% of them singletons; the top ten hold over 6.5%. The specimen was whole blood. Receptor source: an adult who was a healthcare worker with PCR-confirmed SARS-CoV-2 infection or an uninfected control (not recorded which).

The V call is TRBV5-1, the J call TRBJ1-1; D not resolved. The CDR3 contains 14 residues. V was pared by 4 bases and J by 1 base, with 11 bases between. Germline-derived CDR1 and CDR2 are SGHRS and YFSETQ. CDR3 bases: TGCGCCAGCAGCCCAGTTACTCCGAACACTGAAGCTTTCTTT. Amino acid sequence: CASSPVTPNTEAFF.

There are a few counts of this clonotype. The chain uses TRBV9 and TRBJ1-5; no definite D call. The CDR3 extends over 14 amino acids. The V end was cut by 3 bases, the J end by 6 bases, with 13 bases between. Germline-derived CDR1 and CDR2 are SGDLS and YYNGEE. The CDR3 region has the DNA TGTGCCAGCAGCGCCCACGGAGAACGTCAGCCCCAGCATTTT. Protein sequence: CASSAHGERQPQHF.

Many counts were recorded for this clonotype. Here the CDR3 reads CATSDPRGPMNTEAFF. The CDR3 DNA follows: TGTGCCACCAGTGATCCACGGGGACCTATGAACACTGAAGCTTTCTTT. The rearrangement uses TRBV24-1 and TRBJ1-1, with a possible D match to TRBD1 (5 bases). The CDR3 is 16 residues long. V lost 3 bases and J lost 0, with 13 bases in between. The germline gives CDR1 KGHDR, CDR2 SFDVKD.

This clonotype was recorded a few times. V gene TRBV27 combines with J gene TRBJ2-7; D may match TRBD1 or TRBD2 (5 bases each). Germline values: CDR1 MNHEY, CDR2 SMNVEV (reference sequence). CDR3 length: 15 amino acids. Trimming stripped 2 bases from V and 3 bases from J, with 14 bases between. CDR3 nucleotide sequence: TGTGCCAGCAGTTTAAAAGGGACCAACTTCTACGAGCAGTACTTC. As protein: CASSLKGTNFYEQYF.

The CDR3 spells CASSYSGDRLGAFF. As DNA, the CDR3 is TGTGCCAGCAGTTACTCAGGTGACAGGCTGGGAGCTTTCTTT. This sequence joins TRBV6-5 and TRBJ1-1, with D maybe TRBD1 (6 bases). The V gene lost 0 bases and the J gene lost 10 bases, with 15 bases spanning the gap. Germline V CDR1 and CDR2: MNHEY, SVGAGI. CDR3 length: 14 amino acids.

V is TRBV10-3 and J is TRBJ2-5, with 8 bases aligning to TRBD2. J lost 1 base, V lost 5 bases, and 6 bases had no gene match. The germline gives CDR1 ENHRY, CDR2 SYGVKD. This CDR3 has 15 residues. This CDR3 is CAISTLGLAQETQYF. The CDR3 nucleotides read TGTGCCATCAGTACATTAGGACTAGCCCAAGAGACCCAGTACTTC.

The chain is built from TRBV6-2 or TRBV6-3 and TRBJ1-2; 7 bases line up with TRBD1. CDR3 length: 13 amino acids. Per the germline V gene, CDR1 is MNHEY and CDR2 is SVGEGT. V lost 2 bases to trimming and J lost 4 bases; unmatched junction nucleotides: 1. CDR3 amino acids: CASSYGTVYGYTF. In DNA form, the CDR3 reads TGTGCCAGCAGTTACGGGACAGTCTATGGCTACACCTTC.

At least ten counts were recorded for this clonotype. The V call is TRBV27, the J call TRBJ2-7; 7 bases fit TRBD2. V gave up 8 bases and J gave up 2 bases; unmatched junction bases: 6. The CDR3 extends over 13 amino acids. Germline CDR1 is MNHEY and CDR2 is SMNVEV (reference sequence). CDR3 nucleotides: TGTGCCAGCGGCGCTAGCGGAGCCTACGAGCAGTACTTC. Protein product: CASGASGAYEQYF.

This clonotype was seen repeatedly, ten times or more. This chain joins TRBV12-3 or TRBV12-4 and TRBJ1-6, with D possibly being TRBD1 (5 bases). With 6 bases removed from V and 3 bases from J, the gap between germline ends came to 12 bases. CDR3 length: 15 amino acids. For the CDR3, the DNA is TGTGCCAGCAGCCTCAGGGCTGACTATAATTCACCCCTCCACTTT. Its protein is CASSLRADYNSPLHF.

This clonotype was seen a few times. The chain uses TRBV27 and TRBJ1-6; D not certain. Germline V gene data show CDR1 as MNHEY and CDR2 as SMNVEV (reference sequence). V lost 4 bases to trimming and J lost 7 bases, with 8 bases between them. This CDR3 has 13 amino acids. The CDR3 region has the DNA TGTGCCAGCAGTTCCTCTGCGAATTCACCCCTCCACTTT. It encodes CASSSSANSPLHF.

Note on this clonotype: The junction and the germline gene differ at one end; a read error may be behind it. This chain uses TRBV20-1 with TRBJ1-1, with D perhaps TRBD1 (6 bases). The CDR3 totals 14 residues. Germline V lookup: CDR1 DFQATT, CDR2 SNEGSKA (reference sequence). Here the CDR3 reads CSARDTGPRTEAFF. In DNA, the CDR3 is TGCAGTGCTCGAGATACAGGGCCCAGGACTGAAGCTTTCTTT.

CDR3: CASSFQGAGELFF. CDR3 bases: TGTGCCAGCAGCTTTCAGGGAGCCGGGGAGCTGTTTTTT. V and J are TRBV11-2 and TRBJ2-2, with D perhaps TRBD1 or TRBD2 (5 bases each). The CDR3 contains 13 residues. Trimming removed 3 bases at V and 6 bases at J, with 8 bases between. Per the germline V gene, CDR1 is SGHAT and CDR2 is FQNNGV.

This clonotype was counted between two and nine times. The chain carries TRBV15 and TRBJ2-5; D may correspond to TRBD1 or TRBD2 (5 bases each). The germline V and J ends were trimmed by 4 bases and 5 bases, with 11 bases remaining between them. Per germline, CDR1 LNHNV and CDR2 YYDKDF (reference sequence). This CDR3 comprises 13 residues. CDR3 loop: CATSTPGQETQYF. As DNA, the CDR3 is TGTGCCACCAGCACCCCGGGGCAGGAGACCCAGTACTTC. Supplemented by reference TRBV15 and TRBJ2-5, the full variable domain reads DAMVIQNPRYQVTQFGKPVTLSCSQTLNHNVMYWYQQKSSQAPKLLFHYYDKDFNNEADTPDNFQSRRPNTSFCFLDIRSPGLGDTAMYLCATSTPGQETQYFGPGTRLLVL.

The rearrangement joins TRBV6-5 to TRBJ2-1; D possibly corresponds to TRBD1 (5 bases). Germline values: CDR1 MNHEY, CDR2 SVGAGI. CDR3 length equals 13 residues. Trimming shortened V by 4 bases and J by 6 bases, and 10 bases separated the two germline ends. The CDR3 region is CASSSPDINEQFF. The CDR3 coding sequence is TGTGCCAGCAGTTCCCCGGACATCAATGAGCAGTTCTTC.

A few counts support this clonotype. V and J are TRBV11-2 and TRBJ2-1; unclear D gene. There are 12 residues in the CDR3. The germline V and J ends were trimmed by 3 bases and 8 bases, with 8 bases remaining between them. Germline V gene sequence: CDR1 SGHAT, CDR2 FQNNGV. The chain's CDR3 is CASSLTPHEQFF. As DNA, the CDR3 is TGTGCCAGCAGCTTGACCCCACATGAGCAGTTCTTC.

The CDR3 region has the DNA TGTGCCAGCAGCCCTAGGGGGACTAGCGGGAGAGCAGATACGCAGTATTTT. It encodes CASSPRGTSGRADTQYF. The V call is TRBV7-2, the J call TRBJ2-3; 14 bases fit TRBD2. The germline gives CDR1 SGHTA, CDR2 FQGNSA. The J segment lost 4 bases and the V segment lost 5 bases, leaving 8 bases of the junction unmatched. The CDR3 runs 17 residues.

This clonotype was seen a few times. The chain uses TRBV29-1 and TRBJ2-5; 10 bases are shared with TRBD2. Germline V CDR1 and CDR2: SQVTM, ANQGSEA. The CDR3 extends over 14 amino acids. The junction had 14 bases not matched to a gene; V was cut back by 6 bases and J by 10 bases. CDR3 nucleotide sequence: TGCAGCGTAGACGGGACTAGCGCCTTGAGGTACCAGTACTTC. This gives the protein CSVDGTSALRYQYF.

The rearrangement joins TRBV6-5 to TRBJ1-2; D not certain. Germline lookup yields CDR1 MNHEY and CDR2 SVGAGI. The CDR3 runs 13 residues. With 3 bases removed from V and 8 bases from J, the gap between germline ends came to 13 bases. DNA for the CDR3: TGTGCCAGCAGTTATAAGCCGAACTCCGGCTACACCTTC. It is translated as CASSYKPNSGYTF.

The chain joins TRBV6-1 to TRBJ2-1, with 7 bases fitting TRBD2. This CDR3 spans 15 amino acids. Germline V CDR1 and CDR2: MNHNS, SASEGT. V shed 6 bases and J 4 bases; nucleotides not matched to a gene: 9. CDR3 sequence: CASSRESSGYNEQFF. DNA for the CDR3: TGTGCCAGCAGCCGTGAGTCTAGCGGATACAATGAGCAGTTCTTC.

The table lists this clonotype with many counts. V is TRBV3-1 and J is TRBJ2-5; D is unresolved. Trimming stripped 5 bases from V and 0 bases from J, with 13 bases between. This CDR3 spans 15 amino acids. Germline-derived CDR1 and CDR2 are LGHDT and YNNKEL (reference sequence). The CDR3 loop is CASSKNRLYQETQYF. The DNA of the CDR3 is TGTGCCAGCAGCAAAAATCGTTTATACCAAGAGACCCAGTACTTC.

This clonotype was detected a few times. The chain uses TRBV6-2 or TRBV6-3 and TRBJ2-4; a weak D match, TRBD2 (6 bases). From germline, CDR1 is MNHEY and CDR2 SVGEGT. Trimming took 5 bases from V and 6 from J, leaving 14 bases between them. The CDR3 has 14 residues. Written as DNA, the CDR3 is TGTGCCAGCAGTCCCCGGCGGGGAAGAAACATTCAGTACTTC. The encoded protein is CASSPRRGRNIQYF.

This clonotype appeared many times. The chain recombines TRBV5-6 with TRBJ1-2; D remains ambiguous. The CDR3 is made up of 13 amino acids. Per the germline V gene, CDR1 is SGHDT and CDR2 is YYEEEE. Trimming removed 2 bases at V and 3 bases at J, with 8 bases between. CDR3 residues: CASSFHGHYGYTF. CDR3 coding DNA: TGTGCCAGCAGCTTTCATGGCCACTATGGCTACACCTTC. Combining the CDR3 with reference TRBV5-6 and TRBJ1-2 gives the whole variable domain DAGVTQSPTHLIKTRGQQVTLRCSPKSGHDTVSWYQQALGQGPQFIFQYYEEEERQRGNFPDRFSGHQFPNYSSELNVNALLLGDSALYLCASSFHGHYGYTFGSGTRLTVV.

CDR3 coding DNA: TGTGCCAGCAGTACCTCGGTGCCCAATGAGCAGTTCTTC. It yields the protein CASSTSVPNEQFF. The chain couples TRBV28 to TRBJ2-1; D is unclear. The CDR3 sequence is 13 residues long. The V and J ends lost 5 bases and 6 bases respectively, with 11 bases between them. Germline-derived CDR1 and CDR2 are MDHEN and SYDVKM.

This clonotype has a count of ten or more. CDR3 sequence (DNA): TGCAGCGTTGAAATTACGTACGGAGCTAACTATGGCTACACCTTC. It is translated as CSVEITYGANYGYTF. This chain joins TRBV29-1 and TRBJ1-2; D is uncertain. Trimming removed 2 bases from V and 0 bases from J, with 13 bases in between. The CDR3 loop spans 15 amino acids. The germline V gene encodes CDR1 SQVTM and CDR2 ANQGSEA. Full variable domain (outside the CDR3, taken from reference TRBV29-1 and TRBJ1-2): SAVISQKPSRDICQRGTSLTIQCQVDSQVTMMFWYRQQPGQSLTLIATANQGSEATYESGFVIDKFPISRPNLTFSTLTVSNMSPEDSSIYLCSVEITYGANYGYTFGSGTRLTVV.

Turning to this clonotype: The junction departs from the called germline gene at one end, perhaps through a read error. The V gene is TRBV29-1, the J gene TRBJ2-1; D not resolved. The CDR3 is 14 amino acids. Looked up from germline, CDR1 is SQVTM and CDR2 is ANQGSEA. CDR3 loop: CSVGDKVAYNKQFF. The DNA for the CDR3 is TGCAGCGTTGGAGATAAGGTAGCCTACAATAAGCAGTTCTTC.

This rearrangement joins TRBV6-6 to TRBJ1-1; D remains unclear. Trimming removed 6 bases at V and 8 bases at J, with 7 bases between. CDR1 is MNHNY, CDR2 SVGAGI, per germline (reference sequence). This CDR3 is 10 amino acids long. Written as DNA, the CDR3 is TGTGCCAGCAGCCGGGAGGAAGCTTTCTTT. Translation gives CASSREEAFF.